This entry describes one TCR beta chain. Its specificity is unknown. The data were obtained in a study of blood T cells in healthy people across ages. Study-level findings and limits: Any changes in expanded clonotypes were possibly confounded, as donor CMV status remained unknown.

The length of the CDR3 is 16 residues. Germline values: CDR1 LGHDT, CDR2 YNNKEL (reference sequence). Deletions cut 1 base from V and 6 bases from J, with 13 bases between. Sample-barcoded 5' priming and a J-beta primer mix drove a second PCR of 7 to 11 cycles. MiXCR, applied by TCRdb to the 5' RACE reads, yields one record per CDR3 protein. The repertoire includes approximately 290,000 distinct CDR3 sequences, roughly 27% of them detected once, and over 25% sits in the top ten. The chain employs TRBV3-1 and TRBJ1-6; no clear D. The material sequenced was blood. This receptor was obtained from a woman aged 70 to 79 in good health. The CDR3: CASSQGVTRTNSPLHF. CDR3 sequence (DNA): TGTGCCAGCAGCCAAGGGGTGACACGGACTAATTCACCCCTCCACTTT.